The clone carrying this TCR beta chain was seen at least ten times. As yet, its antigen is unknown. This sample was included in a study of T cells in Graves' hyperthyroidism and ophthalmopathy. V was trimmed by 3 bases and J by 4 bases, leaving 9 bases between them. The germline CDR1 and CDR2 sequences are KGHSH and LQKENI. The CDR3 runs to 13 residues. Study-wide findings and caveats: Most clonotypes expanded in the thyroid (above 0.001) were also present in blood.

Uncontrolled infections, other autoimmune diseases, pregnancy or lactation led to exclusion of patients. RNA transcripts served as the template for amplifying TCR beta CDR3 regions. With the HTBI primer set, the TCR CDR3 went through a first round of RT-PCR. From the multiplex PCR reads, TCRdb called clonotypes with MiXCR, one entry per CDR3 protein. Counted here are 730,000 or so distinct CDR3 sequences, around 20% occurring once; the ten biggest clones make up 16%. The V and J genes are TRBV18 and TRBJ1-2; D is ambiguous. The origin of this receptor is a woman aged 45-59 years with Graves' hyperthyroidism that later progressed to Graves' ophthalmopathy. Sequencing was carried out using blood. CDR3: CASSPDDLYGYTF. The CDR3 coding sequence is TGTGCCAGCTCACCCGACGATCTCTATGGCTACACCTTC.